The 8 T cell receptor beta chains in this list originate from one sample, sequenced in a study of T-cell reconstitution after alpha-beta-depleted transplantation in children. Unique molecular identifiers were used in preparing the TCRbeta library. TCRdb re-called the PCR reads through MiXCR, storing one row per CDR3 protein. Of 640,000 or so distinct CDR3 sequences listed, approximately 17% are singletons. The specimen comprised PBMCs from the stem cell graft donor, sampled from the stem cell graft. Receptors were obtained from a human donor who donated a stem cell graft to a child with acute myeloid leukemia.

At least ten counts were recorded for this clonotype. J is TRBJ1-5 and V is TRBV15; D gene ambiguous. Trimming left V 7 bases short and J 6 bases short, with 13 bases between. CDR3 length equals 13 residues. Germline-derived CDR1 and CDR2 are LNHNV and YYDKDF (reference sequence). CDR3 region: CATTRGYGQPQHF. CDR3 bases: TGTGCCACCACCCGGGGATACGGTCAGCCCCAGCATTTT. The full variable domain, with the rest looked up from reference TRBV15 and TRBJ1-5, is DAMVIQNPRYQVTQFGKPVTLSCSQTLNHNVMYWYQQKSSQAPKLLFHYYDKDFNNEADTPDNFQSRRPNTSFCFLDIRSPGLGDTAMYLCATTRGYGQPQHFGDGTRLSIL.

The chain couples TRBV5-6 to TRBJ2-3; 9 bases map to TRBD2. The ends lost 4 bases at V and 8 bases at J; junction bases unmatched: 11. The CDR3 covers 15 residues. The germline V gene encodes CDR1 SGHDT and CDR2 YYEEEE. This CDR3 reads CASSLRRGGLFTQYF. The DNA for the CDR3 is TGTGCCAGCAGCCTTCGGCGGGGGGGCCTTTTTACGCAGTATTTT.

CDR3 sequence reads: CASRPSPGQYSGANVLTF. DNA of the CDR3: TGTGCCAGCAGACCCTCTCCGGGACAGTACTCTGGGGCCAACGTCCTGACTTTC. V and J are TRBV2 and TRBJ2-6; 7 bases line up with TRBD1. The CDR3 length is 18 residues. V lost 6 bases, J lost 0 bases, and 11 bases stayed unmatched. Germline V lookup: CDR1 SNHLY, CDR2 FYNNEI.

At least ten counts were recorded for this clonotype. CDR3 in DNA: TGTGCCAGCAGCTTAGATCCCGTCGCCGGCAATGAGCAGTTCTTC. Protein sequence: CASSLDPVAGNEQFF. This chain uses TRBV7-9 with TRBJ2-1; D gene uncertain. The CDR3 loop spans 15 amino acids. The V gene's germline CDR1 is SEHNR and CDR2 FQNEAQ (reference sequence). Deletions cut 1 base from V and 6 bases from J, with 13 bases between.

The table lists this clonotype with many counts. The rearrangement uses TRBV29-1 and TRBJ2-1; TRBD1 might be the D (5 bases). The V end lost 1 base, the J end lost 7 bases, and 14 bases lay between the germline ends. CDR1 is SQVTM, CDR2 ANQGSEA, per germline. The CDR3 has 14 residues. This CDR3 is CSVEGGRGINEQFF. The DNA for the CDR3 is TGCAGCGTTGAAGGGGGTAGGGGAATTAATGAGCAGTTCTTC.

This chain links TRBV6-5 with TRBJ1-6; D call uncertain. V was trimmed by 0 bases and J by 8 bases, leaving 8 bases between them. CDR1 MNHEY and CDR2 SVGAGI come from the germline V gene. The CDR3 runs to 14 residues. CDR3 in DNA: TGTGCCAGCAGTTACTCTGGGCGAGATTCACCCCTCCACTTT. Encoded protein: CASSYSGRDSPLHF.

This clonotype occurred many times. This chain links TRBV29-1 with TRBJ2-1; TRBD1 matches 10 bases. The germline V gene encodes CDR1 SQVTM and CDR2 ANQGSEA. CDR3 size: 13 residues. V gave up 5 bases and J gave up 10 bases; unmatched junction bases: 8. The CDR3 DNA is TGCAGCGTTTTGGGACAGGGGTTTTGGGAGCAGTTCTTC. It encodes CSVLGQGFWEQFF.

The chain has TRBV29-1 and TRBJ2-7; TRBD1 aligns across 7 bases. This CDR3 spans 14 amino acids. V gave up 2 bases and J gave up 4 bases; unmatched junction bases: 8. From germline, CDR1 is SQVTM and CDR2 ANQGSEA. The CDR3 spells CSVEFEGALYEQYF. The CDR3 nucleotides read TGCAGCGTTGAATTCGAGGGGGCGCTTTACGAGCAGTACTTC.